This T cell receptor beta chain was retrieved from a study of OX40 agonist ivuxolimab in advanced cancers. Study-level results: Compared with CD4+, CD8+ T cells on average had more expanded clones. Relatively little clonal expansion, among the lowest observed, appeared in partial responders at 0.1-3.0 mg/kg.

V was pared by 7 bases and J by 9 bases, with 8 bases of the junction left unmatched. The CDR3 sequence is 14 residues long. In germline, CDR1 is LNHDA, CDR2 SQIVND (reference sequence). Worth noting for this clone: Its target is not known.

Assay: immunoSEQ multiplex PCR; the TCRdb copy retains only in-frame clones and omits some. In the table there are 40,000 or so clones, 65% to 85% of which are singletons. This rearrangement joins TRBV19 to TRBJ2-1; TRBD2 matches at 11 bases. The TCR originated in an adult with an advanced solid tumor such as melanoma, head and neck, liver or kidney cancer. The sample in question was CD4+ or CD8+ T cells sorted from blood, obtained in a trial of the OX40 agonist ivuxolimab. CDR3 coding DNA: TGTGCCAGTATCGCTAGCGGGAGGAATGGTGAGCAGTTCTTC. Encoded protein: CASIASGRNGEQFF.